These 17 T cell receptor beta chains were sequenced from one sample in a study of spatial heterogeneity in lung cancer. Time point denoted: sample taken at primary tumor resection. Sequencing covered unsorted whole RNA taken from tumor, nontumor lung or frozen PBMC. TCRdb redid the calling of the 5' RACE reads with MiXCR, one entry per CDR3 protein. The repertoire has some 100,000 distinct CDR3 sequences, 9.5% to 15% of them found once; the top ten carry 35% to 50%. The input for sequencing was PBMCs, taken at surgery. These receptors all stem from a male donor with early-stage non-small cell lung cancer.

CDR3 amino acids: CSAMDRRGLETQYF. CDR3 nucleotides: TGCAGCGCTATGGACAGAAGGGGGCTTGAGACCCAGTACTTC. V usage is TRBV29-1 and J usage is TRBJ2-5; TRBD1 matches at 7 bases. Germline CDR1 reads SQVTM; CDR2 reads ANQGSEA. V was clipped by 7 bases and J by 5 bases; unmatched bases: 13. The CDR3 sequence is 14 residues long.

V gene TRBV3-1 combines with J gene TRBJ1-5; TRBD1 matches 9 bases. In germline, CDR1 is LGHDT, CDR2 YNNKEL (reference sequence). Trimming cost V 5 bases and J 7 bases; bases outside gene matches: 6. This CDR3 has 14 residues. The CDR3 here is CASSIQGARQPQHF. CDR3 sequence (DNA): TGTGCCAGCAGCATACAGGGGGCGCGGCAGCCCCAGCATTTT.

In this sample, this clonotype turned up a few times. V usage is TRBV7-6 and J usage is TRBJ2-1; TRBD1 matches at 8 bases. With 5 bases clipped from V and 9 bases from J, the junction kept 6 bases outside the gene matches. The CDR3 consists of 13 residues. Per the germline V gene, CDR1 is SGHVS and CDR2 is FNYEAQ. CDR3 in DNA: TGTGCCAGCAGCCGTAGGACAGGGAGTGAGCAGTTCTTC. Amino acid sequence: CASSRRTGSEQFF.

This clonotype has only a few counts. CDR3 residues: CASSLGLAGAGQPQHF. The CDR3, as DNA: TGTGCCAGCAGCTTAGGGCTGGCAGGGGCGGGTCAGCCCCAGCATTTT. The gene calls are TRBV7-2 and TRBJ1-5; perhaps TRBD1 as D (6 bases). Germline lookup yields CDR1 SGHTA and CDR2 FQGNSA. The CDR3 length is 16 residues. V dropped 1 base and J dropped 6 bases, with 16 bases sitting between them.

The rearrangement links TRBV25-1 to TRBJ2-1; unclear D gene. The length of the CDR3 is 12 residues. V lost 5 bases, J lost 7 bases, and 9 bases lay in between. CDR1 is MGHDK, CDR2 SYGVNS, per germline. Here the CDR3 DNA reads TGTGCCAGCAGTATCCAGTCGAATGAGCAGTTCTTC. This translates into CASSIQSNEQFF.

The chain carries TRBV20-1 and TRBJ2-3, with D perhaps TRBD2 (6 bases). The CDR3 has 11 amino acids. The germline V gene has CDR1 DFQATT and CDR2 SNEGSKA (reference sequence). Trimming stripped 5 bases from V and 14 bases from J, with 17 bases between. The CDR3 sequence is CSAWGLSSWYF. The CDR3 bases are TGCAGTGCTTGGGGACTCTCATCTTGGTATTTT.

V usage is TRBV7-6 and J usage is TRBJ2-7; possibly TRBD2 for D (5 bases). CDR1 and CDR2 (germline): SGHVS, FNYEAQ. CDR3 length equals 13 residues. Trimming shortened V by 5 bases and J by 4 bases, and 12 bases separated the two germline ends. CDR3 in DNA: TGTGCCAGCAGCCACGGGAAATCTTACGAGCAGTACTTC. Protein product: CASSHGKSYEQYF.

This clonotype was recorded at least ten times. V gene TRBV19 combines with J gene TRBJ1-1; no definite D call. The CDR3 length is 14 residues. The V end was cut by 11 bases, the J end by 4 bases, with 20 bases between. Germline lookup yields CDR1 LNHDA and CDR2 SQIVND (reference sequence). CDR3 sequence reads: CAHSRKIGGTEAFF. The CDR3 coding sequence is TGTGCCCACAGTCGGAAAATTGGAGGCACTGAAGCTTTCTTT.

This clonotype was detected many times. This chain connects TRBV19 to TRBJ2-1; 10 bases fit TRBD2. Trimming cost V 10 bases and J 6 bases; bases outside gene matches: 3. Per the germline V gene, CDR1 is LNHDA and CDR2 is SQIVND (reference sequence). The CDR3 spans 12 residues. In DNA form, the CDR3 reads TGTGCCATCGGGACTAGCGCCAATGAGCAGTTCTTC. This codes for CAIGTSANEQFF.

In this sample, this clonotype turned up a few times. The genes are TRBV20-1 and TRBJ1-1; D unresolved. The CDR3 has 15 amino acids. Germline values: CDR1 DFQATT, CDR2 SNEGSKA (reference sequence). The V end was cut by 0 bases, the J end by 0 bases, with 11 bases between. CDR3 DNA: TGCAGTGCTAGAGATTATTTCCAGCTGAACACTGAAGCTTTCTTT. Protein product: CSARDYFQLNTEAFF.

J is TRBJ1-6 and V is TRBV28, with D possibly being TRBD1 (5 bases). Germline assignment: CDR1 MDHEN and CDR2 SYDVKM. The CDR3 spans 14 residues. The ends were cut back, 6 bases at V and 10 bases at J, with 16 bases in the middle. For the CDR3, the DNA is TGTGCCAGCAGAGGGACGGGGGATTGGTCACCCCTCCACTTT. As protein: CASRGTGDWSPLHF.

The chain has TRBV7-8 and TRBJ1-6; unclear D gene. With 5 bases removed from V and 7 bases from J, the gap between germline ends came to 12 bases. Germline V gives CDR1 SGHVS, CDR2 FQNEAQ. CDR3 length: 14 residues. CDR3 amino acids: CASSRETGNSPLHF. In DNA, the CDR3 is TGTGCCAGCAGCCGCGAAACGGGGAATTCACCCCTCCACTTT.

This clonotype has ten or more counts. This chain joins TRBV6-2 or TRBV6-3 and TRBJ2-7; perhaps TRBD2 as D (6 bases). The ends were cut back, 7 bases at V and 1 base at J, with 14 bases in the middle. This CDR3 has 14 residues. Per the germline V gene, CDR1 is MNHEY and CDR2 is SVGEGT. The CDR3: CASKFLAQSYEQYF. CDR3 bases: TGTGCCAGCAAGTTCCTAGCGCAGTCCTACGAGCAGTACTTC.

The chain carries TRBV12-3 or TRBV12-4 and TRBJ2-7; 12 positions agree with TRBD1. The CDR3 totals 15 residues. V lost 6 bases to trimming and J lost 0 bases; unmatched junction nucleotides: 3. For the CDR3, the DNA is TGTGCCAGCAGGAAGGGACAGGGGGCCTCCTACGAGCAGTACTTC. It yields the protein CASRKGQGASYEQYF.

This clonotype was detected many times. The gene calls are TRBV11-2 and TRBJ2-7; D not certain. Trimming shortened V by 1 base and J by 6 bases, and 7 bases separated the two germline ends. CDR1 SGHAT and CDR2 FQNNGV come from the germline V gene. This CDR3 spans 12 amino acids. The CDR3 protein is CASSLGILEQYF. In DNA form, the CDR3 reads TGTGCCAGCAGCTTAGGGATCCTCGAGCAGTACTTC.

Remarks on this clonotype: This could be a read error, since a much larger clone is one nucleotide away. The chain recombines TRBV7-8 with TRBJ2-7; D unclear. CDR1 and CDR2 from the germline V gene are SGHVS and FQNEAQ. The V and J ends lost 5 bases and 5 bases respectively, with 22 bases between them. This CDR3 contains 16 residues. The chain's CDR3 is CASSLRTGSGINEQYF. In DNA form, the CDR3 reads TGTGCCAGCAGCCTAAGAACCGGGTCAGGAATCAACGAGCAGTACTTC.

Only a few counts were recorded for this clonotype. This chain links TRBV5-1 with TRBJ2-1; D ambiguous. There are 15 residues in the CDR3. Trimming pared 4 bases from V and 0 bases from J, leaving 11 bases between. Looked up from germline, CDR1 is SGHRS and CDR2 is YFSETQ. In nucleotides, the CDR3 is TGCGCCAGCAGCCGGACGGCCAGCTCCTACAATGAGCAGTTCTTC. It codes for CASSRTASSYNEQFF.